Given below is one T cell receptor beta chain in context. This sample was taken from a study of blood T cell repertoires in COVID-19. Using immunoSEQ multiplex PCR, the repertoire was profiled, and TCRdb retains in-frame clones only, with some absent. Of just under 350,000 clones detected, about 88% appear once; the ten largest clones hold 7% to 8%. V was trimmed by 7 bases and J by 2 bases, leaving 13 bases between them. Per germline, CDR1 KGHDR and CDR2 SFDVKD. The length of the CDR3 is 14 residues. The rearrangement uses TRBV24-1 and TRBJ2-5, with D perhaps TRBD2 (6 bases). Sequencing was carried out using peripheral blood. The receptor was derived from a woman aged 70 to 79 with COVID-19, enrolled during active disease. The CDR3: CATSDSGVQETQYF. DNA for the CDR3: TGTGCCACCAGCGATAGCGGAGTACAAGAGACCCAGTACTTC.